This TCR beta chain is drawn from a study of tumor and adjacent non-tumor tissue in lung cancer. Study overall: Patients were aged about 30 to 76, 10 men and 5 women, stage I to III.

Germline CDR1 reads DFQATT; CDR2 reads SNEGSKA (reference sequence). The CDR3 spans 13 residues. The V segment lost 7 bases and the J segment 4 bases; nucleotides outside the gene matches: 6. The library came from three nested PCR rounds adapted from ARM-PCR protocols. MiXCR, applied by TCRdb to the multiplex PCR reads, yields one record per CDR3 protein. The sample carries about 60,000 distinct CDR3 sequences, about 55% recorded once. RNA was extracted from bulk tissue without any cell sorting. Distant lung tissue was collected more than 3 cm away from the tumor edge. The table lists this clonotype with a few counts.

The TCR comes from a man between 65 and 79 years old with non-small cell lung cancer. Specimen: distant non-tumor lung tissue. The chain carries TRBV20-1 and TRBJ2-1; TRBD2 matches at 8 bases. The chain's CDR3 is CSGSAGGYNEQFF. CDR3 DNA sequence: TGCAGTGGGTCTGCGGGAGGATACAATGAGCAGTTCTTC.